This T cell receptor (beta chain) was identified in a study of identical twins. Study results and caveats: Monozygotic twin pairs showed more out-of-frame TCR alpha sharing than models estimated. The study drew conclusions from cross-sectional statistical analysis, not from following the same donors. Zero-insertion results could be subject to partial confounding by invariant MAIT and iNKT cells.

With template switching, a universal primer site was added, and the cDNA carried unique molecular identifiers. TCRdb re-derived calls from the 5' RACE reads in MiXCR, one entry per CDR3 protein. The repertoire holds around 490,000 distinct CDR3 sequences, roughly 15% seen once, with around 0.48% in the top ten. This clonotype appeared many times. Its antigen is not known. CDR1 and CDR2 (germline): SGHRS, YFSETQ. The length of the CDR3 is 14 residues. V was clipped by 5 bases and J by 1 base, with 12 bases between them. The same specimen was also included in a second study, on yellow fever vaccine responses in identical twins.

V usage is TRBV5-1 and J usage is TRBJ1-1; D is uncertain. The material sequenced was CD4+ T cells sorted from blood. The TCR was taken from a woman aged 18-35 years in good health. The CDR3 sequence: CASSYQSGNTEAFF. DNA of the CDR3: TGCGCCAGCAGTTACCAATCAGGGAACACTGAAGCTTTCTTT. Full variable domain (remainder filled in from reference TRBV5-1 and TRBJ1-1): KAGVTQTPRYLIKTRGQQVTLSCSPISGHRSVSWYQQTPGQGLQFLFEYFSETQRNKGNFPGRFSGRQFSNSRSEMNVSTLELGDSALYLCASSYQSGNTEAFFGQGTRLTVV.